Each of the 23 T cell receptor beta chains below was sequenced from the same sample in a study of T cell repertoires in cytomegalovirus infection. MiXCR, applied by TCRdb to the reads, yields one record per CDR3 protein. The sample records 350,000 to 450,000 distinct CDR3 sequences, 15% to 20% being singletons. The sample taken for sequencing was PBMCs. Receptors were obtained from a human donor in good health (CMV status not recorded). Some clones in this sample may be carry-over from other donors' samples.

This clonotype was counted only a few times. V and J are TRBV30 and TRBJ2-7; 13 nucleotides line up with TRBD2. The CDR3 contains 17 residues. J was trimmed by 6 bases and V by 2 bases; bases with no gene match: 13. Germline V gene sequence: CDR1 GTSNPN, CDR2 SVGIG (reference sequence). The CDR3 region has the DNA TGTGCCTGGAGTCAACAATCGGGACTAGCGGGATTTGCCGAGCAGTACTTC. Translation gives CAWSQQSGLAGFAEQYF.

The chain uses TRBV6-6 and TRBJ2-7; the match to TRBD1 covers 7 bases. Germline CDR1 and CDR2: MNHNY and SVGAGI (reference sequence). V lost 0 bases and J lost 4; bases outside the gene matches: 6. The CDR3 has 15 amino acids. The CDR3 bases are TGTGCCAGCAGTTACTCAAGGGGGCGAGGGTACGAGCAGTACTTC. The encoded protein is CASSYSRGRGYEQYF.

The rearrangement links TRBV24-1 to TRBJ2-2; D perhaps matches TRBD2 (5 bases). The CDR3 covers 15 residues. Trimming left V 9 bases short and J 2 bases short, with 15 bases between. The V gene's germline CDR1 is KGHDR and CDR2 SFDVKD. CDR3 nucleotide sequence: TGTGCCACCGCGACTACTAACCCCAACACCGGGGAGCTGTTTTTT. This codes for CATATTNPNTGELFF.

J is TRBJ1-2 and V is TRBV12-3 or TRBV12-4; D unresolved. V lost 8 bases and J 1 base, leaving 14 bases between the germline ends. This CDR3 is built from 14 residues. This CDR3 is CASGWGDLNYGYTF. The CDR3, as DNA: TGTGCCAGCGGGTGGGGAGACCTTAACTATGGCTACACCTTC.

This clonotype was seen only a few times. CDR3 nucleotides: TGTGCCAGCAGCTCTTTGGAGCGGGAGGACTACAATGAGCAGTTCTTC. It yields the protein CASSSLEREDYNEQFF. The chain joins TRBV7-9 to TRBJ2-1; 9 bases match TRBD2. The CDR3 extends over 16 amino acids. Germline lookup yields CDR1 SEHNR and CDR2 FQNEAQ (reference sequence). V was pared by 4 bases and J by 3 bases, with 7 bases of the junction left unmatched. Filled out from reference TRBV7-9 and TRBJ2-1, the complete variable domain reads DTGVSQNPRHKITKRGQNVTFRCDPISEHNRLYWYRQTLGQGPEFLTYFQNEAQLEKSRLLSDRFSAERPKGSFSTLEIQRTEQGDSAMYLCASSSLEREDYNEQFFGPGTRLTVL.

V gene TRBV11-2 combines with J gene TRBJ2-7, with D possibly matching TRBD2 (6 bases). The V gene's germline CDR1 is SGHAT and CDR2 FQNNGV. The CDR3 has 14 residues. V dropped 5 bases and J dropped 9 bases, with 20 bases sitting between them. The CDR3 reads CASSLPGTLMGQYF. The CDR3, as DNA: TGTGCCAGCAGCCTCCCCGGGACTTTAATGGGGCAGTACTTC.

J is TRBJ1-6 and V is TRBV15; unclear D gene. From germline, CDR1 is LNHNV and CDR2 YYDKDF (reference sequence). The V end was cut by 3 bases, the J end by 6 bases, with 6 bases between. The CDR3 extends over 13 amino acids. The CDR3 DNA reads TGTGCCACCAGCAGTAGGCCTAATTCACCCCTCCACTTT. Its protein is CATSSRPNSPLHF.

Ten or more counts support this clonotype. The V call is TRBV10-3, the J call TRBJ2-1; D is possibly TRBD2 (6 bases). V lost 4 bases, J lost 6 bases, and 16 bases lay in between. The length of the CDR3 is 15 residues. Germline CDR1 reads ENHRY; CDR2 reads SYGVKD. The DNA for the CDR3 is TGTGCCATCAGTGCAGGAAGCGGGTACGGCAATGAGCAGTTCTTC. Translating it yields CAISAGSGYGNEQFF.

At least ten counts were recorded for this clonotype. The chain is built from TRBV11-2 and TRBJ2-7, with D hard to call. The V end lost 5 bases, the J end lost 3 bases, and 23 bases lay between the germline ends. This CDR3 has 17 amino acids. Germline lookup yields CDR1 SGHAT and CDR2 FQNNGV. For the CDR3, the DNA is TGTGCCAGCAGCCCTAGTCCTGACGAACACCTTCTCTACGAGCAGTACTTC. This translates into CASSPSPDEHLLYEQYF. The full variable domain, with the rest looked up from reference TRBV11-2 and TRBJ2-7, is EAGVAQSPRYKIIEKRQSVAFWCNPISGHATLYWYQQILGQGPKLLIQFQNNGVVDDSQLPKDRFSAERLKGVDSTLKIQPAKLEDSAVYLCASSPSPDEHLLYEQYFGPGTRLTVT.

The V call is TRBV7-8, the J call TRBJ2-2; D gene uncertain. V was trimmed by 8 bases and J by 0 bases, leaving 7 bases between them. Germline V lookup: CDR1 SGHVS, CDR2 FQNEAQ. CDR3 length equals 13 residues. The chain's CDR3 is CASLKANTGELFF. The CDR3 DNA sequence: TGTGCCAGCTTAAAGGCGAACACCGGGGAGCTGTTTTTT.

This clonotype has a handful of counts. The chain is built from TRBV11-2 and TRBJ2-3; D uncertain. From germline, CDR1 is SGHAT and CDR2 FQNNGV. This CDR3 is built from 13 residues. The V and J ends lost 2 bases and 4 bases respectively, with 7 bases between them. CDR3 DNA: TGTGCCAGCAGCTTAAAGTTTCCAGATACGCAGTATTTT. It is translated as CASSLKFPDTQYF.

The rearrangement joins TRBV20-1 to TRBJ1-1, with D tentatively TRBD1 (5 bases). The V end was cut by 3 bases, the J end by 11 bases, with 16 bases between. Germline V gene data show CDR1 as DFQATT and CDR2 as SNEGSKA (reference sequence). The CDR3 runs to 12 residues. The CDR3 spells CSARDRGEVAFF. Written as DNA, the CDR3 is TGCAGTGCTAGGGACCGGGGGGAGGTTGCTTTCTTT.

The V call is TRBV7-6, the J call TRBJ2-3, with D perhaps matching TRBD1 (6 bases). Between the trimmed V and J ends, which lost 8 bases and 2 bases, there was a span of 14 bases. Looked up from germline, CDR1 is SGHVS and CDR2 is FNYEAQ. CDR3 length equals 14 residues. As DNA, the CDR3 is TGTGCCAGCGGACGAGGGGGTAACACAGATACGCAGTATTTT. Its protein product is CASGRGGNTDTQYF.

The V call is TRBV3-1, the J call TRBJ2-1; 9 bases match TRBD2. This CDR3 has 14 residues. Looked up from germline, CDR1 is LGHDT and CDR2 is YNNKEL (reference sequence). Trimming cost V 3 bases and J 6 bases; bases outside gene matches: 3. In nucleotides, the CDR3 is TGTGCCAGCAGCCATAGTAGCGGGGGCAATGAGCAGTTCTTC. It is translated as CASSHSSGGNEQFF.

Points on this clonotype: This may be a read error, as it is one base from a much larger clone. V is TRBV27 and J is TRBJ2-5; 10 bases line up with TRBD2. The CDR3 covers 14 residues. CDR1 and CDR2 (germline): MNHEY, SMNVEV (reference sequence). The junction had 6 bases not matched to a gene; V was cut back by 6 bases and J by 5 bases. This chain's CDR3 is CASRLRLAGETQYF. The DNA for the CDR3 is TGTGCCAGCAGGTTAAGACTAGCGGGCGAGACCCAGTACTTC.

The chain combines TRBV20-1 with TRBJ2-5; D possibly corresponds to TRBD2 (6 bases). Germline CDR1 is DFQATT and CDR2 is SNEGSKA (reference sequence). V was pared by 3 bases and J by 4 bases, with 18 bases between. The CDR3 has 15 residues. The CDR3 coding sequence is TGCAGTGCTAGGGCTCATCAGGGAGGCAGAGAGACCCAGTACTTC. It translates to CSARAHQGGRETQYF.

This clonotype was seen ten or more times. The chain uses TRBV6-2 or TRBV6-3 and TRBJ1-5; weak D call: TRBD1 (6 bases). The V gene's germline CDR1 is MNHEY and CDR2 SVGEGT. The ends were cut back, 5 bases at V and 5 bases at J, with 13 bases in the middle. The CDR3 is 14 amino acids. The DNA of the CDR3 is TGTGCCAGCAGTCGGGACATCACTTATCAGCCCCAGCATTTT. Protein product: CASSRDITYQPQHF.

This chain links TRBV6-2 or TRBV6-3 with TRBJ2-2; 7 positions agree with TRBD1. Germline assignment: CDR1 MNHEY and CDR2 SVGEGT. The CDR3 loop spans 15 amino acids. V was pared by 1 base and J by 2 bases, with 1 base of the junction left unmatched. The CDR3 reads CASSYWDSNTGELFF. The CDR3 DNA sequence: TGTGCCAGCAGTTACTGGGACAGCAACACCGGGGAGCTGTTTTTT.

The sample holds many counts of this clonotype. The chain has TRBV7-2 and TRBJ2-1, with D unclear. Germline CDR1 reads SGHTA; CDR2 reads FQGNSA. This CDR3 spans 13 amino acids. Trimming left V 1 base short and J 2 bases short, with 3 bases between. The CDR3 spells CASSLGAYNEQFF. CDR3 nucleotide sequence: TGTGCCAGCAGCTTAGGAGCCTACAATGAGCAGTTCTTC.

V usage is TRBV12-3 or TRBV12-4 and J usage is TRBJ1-4; 9 nucleotides line up with TRBD1. J was trimmed by 5 bases and V by 7 bases; bases with no gene match: 5. The CDR3 is 14 residues long. CDR3 sequence: CASTQTGGNEKLFF. CDR3 nucleotide sequence: TGTGCCAGCACCCAGACAGGGGGAAATGAAAAACTGTTTTTT.

The chain joins TRBV4-1 to TRBJ2-2, with 11 bases aligning to TRBD2. Germline lookup yields CDR1 MGHRA and CDR2 YSYEKL. V dropped 1 base and J dropped 0; count of bases not matched to a gene: 1. This CDR3 has 17 amino acids. The CDR3 nucleotides are TGCGCCAGCAGCCAAGGACTAGCGGGAACGAACACCGGGGAGCTGTTTTTT. Translating it yields CASSQGLAGTNTGELFF.

On this clonotype itself: A read error may produce the germline difference seen at one junction end. This chain joins TRBV2 and TRBJ2-1; no definite D call. In germline, CDR1 is SNHLY, CDR2 FYNNEI. This CDR3 contains 11 residues. The chain's CDR3 is CASSERVRACF. For the CDR3, the DNA is TGTGCCAGCAGTGAAAGGGTTAGGGCCTGCTTC.

This clonotype was recorded many times. V is TRBV7-2 and J is TRBJ2-5; 7 nucleotides agree with TRBD2. The length of the CDR3 is 14 residues. Per the germline V gene, CDR1 is SGHTA and CDR2 is FQGNSA. The ends lost 5 bases at V and 5 bases at J; junction bases unmatched: 8. The CDR3 here is CASSPMGGGETQYF. CDR3 nucleotide sequence: TGTGCCAGCAGCCCCATGGGGGGGGGGGAGACCCAGTACTTC.